The 16 T cell receptor beta chains listed next were all sequenced from one sample in a study of CD8 T cells in ankylosing spondylitis. TCRdb independently ran MiXCR on the 5' RACE reads; one entry per CDR3 protein. The table lists 40,000 to 50,000 distinct CDR3 sequences, roughly 2.5% of them singletons. Source material: blood, either unsorted or a sorted T cell fraction (not recorded which). The receptors here all came from a male donor with ankylosing spondylitis or in good health (not recorded which).

This clonotype was observed at least ten times. The chain is built from TRBV9 and TRBJ1-2; 7 nucleotides line up with TRBD1. The germline gives CDR1 SGDLS, CDR2 YYNGEE. Trimming removed 3 bases from V and 1 base from J; junction bases left unmatched: 3. This CDR3 contains 14 residues. The CDR3 here is CASSARDSNYGYTF. CDR3 bases: TGTGCCAGCAGCGCCCGGGACAGTAACTATGGCTACACCTTC.

This clonotype has at least ten counts. The chain recombines TRBV9 with TRBJ2-7, with TRBD2 matching 7 bases. CDR1 and CDR2 from the germline V gene are SGDLS and YYNGEE. The CDR3 spans 15 residues. Unmatched junction bases numbered 9, after V lost 4 bases and J lost 2 bases. The chain's CDR3 is CASSPMSSGTYEQYF. CDR3 coding DNA: TGTGCCAGCAGCCCTATGTCTAGCGGTACCTACGAGCAGTACTTC.

This clonotype has ten or more counts. This chain uses TRBV9 with TRBJ2-5; TRBD2 aligns across 7 bases. The CDR3 has 14 residues. CDR1 and CDR2 from the germline V gene are SGDLS and YYNGEE. V dropped 2 bases and J dropped 7; count of bases not matched to a gene: 8. CDR3 in DNA: TGTGCCAGCAGCGTCTCCGTGGGAGGGACGACCCAGTACTTC. It encodes CASSVSVGGTTQYF.

This clonotype was picked up many times. The CDR3 is CASSVGGTDVGTQYF. CDR3 bases: TGTGCCAGCAGCGTAGGGGGAACTGATGTCGGGACCCAGTACTTC. The chain carries TRBV9 and TRBJ2-5; D gene uncertain. The CDR3 has 15 residues. Trimming shortened V by 0 bases and J by 7 bases, and 16 bases separated the two germline ends. Germline values: CDR1 SGDLS, CDR2 YYNGEE. Based on the CDR3 plus reference TRBV9 and TRBJ2-5, the full variable domain is DSGVTQTPKHLITATGQRVTLRCSPRSGDLSVYWYQQSLDQGLQFLIQYYNGEERAKGNILERFSAQQFPDLHSELNLSSLELGDSALYFCASSVGGTDVGTQYFGPGTRLLVL.

The sample holds many counts of this clonotype. V usage is TRBV9 and J usage is TRBJ2-1; TRBD2 matches 9 bases. Germline V gene lookup returns CDR1 SGDLS and CDR2 YYNGEE. CDR3 length: 16 residues. The V and J ends lost 3 bases and 9 bases, in that order; junction bases with no gene match: 13. DNA of the CDR3: TGTGCCAGCAGCGACCTTAGCGGGAGTGCTTCCAGTGAGCAGTTCTTC. Amino acid sequence: CASSDLSGSASSEQFF.

This clonotype was recorded many times. This sequence joins TRBV9 and TRBJ2-2; the D call may be TRBD1 or TRBD2 (5 bases each). V shed 4 bases and J shed 0 bases, with 10 bases lying between them. The CDR3 is 15 amino acids. Germline values: CDR1 SGDLS, CDR2 YYNGEE. The CDR3 spells CASSPGTTNTGELFF. CDR3 DNA: TGTGCCAGCAGCCCCGGGACCACGAACACCGGGGAGCTGTTTTTT.

In this sample, this clonotype turned up many times. The chain combines TRBV9 with TRBJ2-3; the match to TRBD2 covers 7 bases. Losses at the gene ends were 2 bases for V and 4 bases for J; bases not matched to a gene: 13. CDR1 SGDLS and CDR2 YYNGEE come from the germline V gene. CDR3 length equals 17 residues. DNA of the CDR3: TGTGCCAGCAGCGTTCCAGCGGGACGCCCCAGTCCAGATACGCAGTATTTT. Encoded protein: CASSVPAGRPSPDTQYF.

This clonotype appeared many times. This chain connects TRBV19 to TRBJ1-3, with a weak D call TRBD1 (6 bases). This CDR3 has 15 amino acids. The V gene's germline CDR1 is LNHDA and CDR2 SQIVND (reference sequence). Trimming cost V 3 bases and J 6 bases, with 15 bases left between them. The CDR3 reads CASSIPPGETNTIYF. The CDR3 region has the DNA TGTGCCAGTAGTATTCCCCCAGGGGAAACAAACACCATATATTTT. The variable domain in full, with the rest retrieved from reference TRBV19 and TRBJ1-3, is DGGITQSPKYLFRKEGQNVTLSCEQNLNHDAMYWYRQDPGQGLRLIYYSQIVNDFQKGDIAEGYSVSREKKESFPLTVTSAQKNPTAFYLCASSIPPGETNTIYFGEGSWLTVV.

Ten or more counts support this clonotype. The V and J genes are TRBV9 and TRBJ2-3, with 12 bases that match TRBD2. Trimming at V came to 4 bases and at J to 0 bases, leaving 3 bases not matched to a gene. Germline CDR1 and CDR2: SGDLS and YYNGEE. This CDR3 region has 16 residues. The CDR3 here is CASSPGTSGSTDTQYF. In DNA form, the CDR3 reads TGTGCCAGCAGCCCCGGGACTAGCGGGAGCACAGATACGCAGTATTTT.

The table lists this clonotype with many counts. The rearrangement uses TRBV9 and TRBJ2-5; D might be TRBD2 (6 bases). This CDR3 has 15 residues. The germline V gene encodes CDR1 SGDLS and CDR2 YYNGEE. V was clipped by 2 bases and J by 4 bases, with 15 bases between them. Written as DNA, the CDR3 is TGTGCCAGCAGCGTCGGCGGGACCGCGGGAGAGACCCAGTACTTC. Protein sequence: CASSVGGTAGETQYF. The full variable domain, completed using reference TRBV9 and TRBJ2-5, is DSGVTQTPKHLITATGQRVTLRCSPRSGDLSVYWYQQSLDQGLQFLIQYYNGEERAKGNILERFSAQQFPDLHSELNLSSLELGDSALYFCASSVGGTAGETQYFGPGTRLLVL.

The sample holds many counts of this clonotype. This chain connects TRBV9 to TRBJ2-7; 10 nucleotides align to TRBD2. The ends lost 5 bases at V and 6 bases at J; junction bases unmatched: 14. The CDR3 has 16 amino acids. CDR1 SGDLS and CDR2 YYNGEE come from the germline V gene. CDR3 nucleotide sequence: TGTGCCAGCAGTCGTTCTCCTAGCGGGAGCAGGGTCGAGCAGTACTTC. Protein sequence: CASSRSPSGSRVEQYF.

This clonotype showed up many times. CDR3 sequence reads: CASSVTNYNEQFF. The DNA for the CDR3 is TGTGCCAGCAGCGTGACTAACTACAATGAGCAGTTCTTC. This sequence joins TRBV9 and TRBJ2-1, with D tentatively TRBD2 (5 bases). CDR1 SGDLS and CDR2 YYNGEE come from the germline V gene. Trimming removed 2 bases at V and 3 bases at J, with 6 bases between. CDR3 length: 13 amino acids.

This clonotype has a count of ten or more. The chain has TRBV9 and TRBJ2-5; maybe TRBD2 (5 bases). The CDR3 sequence is 15 residues long. Trimming cost V 2 bases and J 1 base, with 12 bases left between them. The V gene's germline CDR1 is SGDLS and CDR2 YYNGEE. The CDR3 nucleotides are TGTGCCAGCAGCGTCTTTTCGGGGATCCAAGAGACCCAGTACTTC. Translation gives CASSVFSGIQETQYF. Filled out from reference TRBV9 and TRBJ2-5, the complete variable domain reads DSGVTQTPKHLITATGQRVTLRCSPRSGDLSVYWYQQSLDQGLQFLIQYYNGEERAKGNILERFSAQQFPDLHSELNLSSLELGDSALYFCASSVFSGIQETQYFGPGTRLLVL.

This clonotype came up many times. The gene calls are TRBV9 and TRBJ2-5; 9 nucleotides line up with TRBD2. V gave up 3 bases and J gave up 4 bases; unmatched junction bases: 4. This CDR3 is 14 amino acids long. Germline V gene lookup returns CDR1 SGDLS and CDR2 YYNGEE. The CDR3 sequence is CASSAGTSPETQYF. Here the CDR3 DNA reads TGTGCCAGCAGCGCCGGGACTAGCCCAGAGACCCAGTACTTC.

This clonotype has only one observation. The chain uses TRBV9 and TRBJ2-2; D is unresolved. V lost 0 bases and J lost 2, with 5 bases in between. Germline CDR1 is SGDLS and CDR2 is YYNGEE. This CDR3 is built from 14 residues. The CDR3 region has the DNA TGTGCCAGCAGCGTAGCCTATAACACCGGGGAGCTGTTTTTT. Translation: CASSVAYNTGELFF.

The table lists this clonotype with many counts. V gene TRBV9 combines with J gene TRBJ2-3; tentative D call: TRBD1 (6 bases). CDR3 length: 15 residues. The germline V gene encodes CDR1 SGDLS and CDR2 YYNGEE. V lost 4 bases and J 0 bases, leaving 12 bases between the germline ends. The CDR3 here is CASSSSGASTDTQYF. CDR3 coding DNA: TGTGCCAGCAGCTCATCAGGGGCGAGCACAGATACGCAGTATTTT.